Listed below are T cell receptor beta chains from one sample, sequenced in a study of beta chain features in type 1 diabetes. The data were produced by immunoSEQ multiplex PCR, yet TCRdb's version contains in-frame clones alone and is incomplete. The sample records around 300,000 clones, roughly 8% being singletons. The sequenced sample was central memory CD4+ T cells from blood. The receptors originated from a woman under 30 in good health. Each CDR3 is given without its conserved first and last residue.

V gene | CDR3 protein
TRBV11-3 | ASSVQGQQY
TRBV7-9 | ASVEMGGDYGYT
TRBV30 | AWGADNSYNEQF
TRBV2 | ASSYSPGPNTEAF
TRBV7-8 | ASSLEGTSGFNEQF
TRBV5-4 | ASSPRLAGSTQY
TRBV5-1 | ASRTETGIAEAF
TRBV7-9 | ASGAGDEQF
TRBV27 | ASSPRDNKETQY
TRBV4-1 | ASSRREGSVGTDTQY
TRBV18 | ASSTGTADTQY
TRBV7-2 | ASSLESNSHEQY
TRBV25-1 | ASSESGAMEQF
TRBV9 | ASSSGLGPQETQY
TRBV5-6 | ASSLAYRAGRRETQY
TRBV7-9 | ASSQGGATRNTEAF
TRBV5-8 | ASSPGMGGTNEKLF
TRBV11-3 | ASSLGAGGPGELF
TRBV1 | TSSQGTGRGSNEQF
TRBV2 | ASSGRLAGEETQY
TRBV7-9 | GIRGQTRGEQF
TRBV18 | ASSPGGGQWRETQY
TRBV5-1 | ASSPDNEQF
TRBV7-9 | ASSLQETQY
TRBV18 | ASSPPSSYEQY
TRBV6-5 | ASSRDVSGEQF
TRBV18 | ASSPAGDSNEKLF
TRBV18 | ASSPTGYQPQH
TRBV7-3 | ASSPTGTGELF
TRBV10-2 | ASSDLTPSPLH
TRBV9 | ASSVAQVSEAF
TRBV7-2 | ASSSRQGGTGELF